This T cell receptor (beta chain) is drawn from a study of T cell responses to AZD1222 COVID-19 vaccine. V lost 5 bases to trimming and J lost 7 bases, with 17 bases between them. Germline lookup yields CDR1 LNHNV and CDR2 YYDKDF (reference sequence). The CDR3 loop spans 14 amino acids. The method was immunoSEQ multiplex PCR; TCRdb's version includes in-frame clones alone and lacks a portion of them. Of 74,000 or so clones listed, roughly 84% are singletons. The material was peripheral blood, obtained on day 0 of AZD1222 vaccination. The TCR was taken from an adult in good health. The chain joins TRBV15 to TRBJ1-2; the D gene is possibly TRBD1 (5 bases). CDR3 sequence reads: CATSVGQAHSGYTF. The CDR3 DNA is TGTGCCACCAGCGTTGGACAAGCCCACTCTGGCTACACCTTC.